Listed below are T cell receptor beta chains from one sample, sequenced in a study of naive and memory T cell subsets. MiXCR, run by TCRdb on the UMI-ligation and nested PCR reads, gives a single entry per CDR3 protein. The sample has 30,000 to 35,000 distinct CDR3 sequences; approximately 6.7% are singletons. The specimen comprised skin, sampled from a tuberculin skin test site. The receptors shown here come from an adult in good health. CDR3s include the opening cysteine and the closing phenylalanine or tryptophan. Fields, in order: V gene, clone size, J gene, D gene, CDR3 DNA, CDR3 protein. A D gene is named only where the DNA matches it firmly. Size is stated for part of the rows, as once, few or many counts, or as a class when the clone is expanded.

V gene: TRBV7-2
clone size: few
J gene: TRBJ1-5
D gene: NA
CDR3 DNA: TGTGCCAGCAGCCCGATTAATAGCAGTCAGCCCCAGCATTTT
CDR3 protein: CASSPINSSQPQHF

V gene: TRBV20-1
clone size: few
J gene: TRBJ2-5
D gene: TRBD2
CDR3 DNA: TGCAGTGCTAGCAATATACTTCTTAGCGGGTTCCAAGAGACCCAGTACTTC
CDR3 protein: CSASNILLSGFQETQYF

V gene: TRBV29-1
clone size: NA
J gene: TRBJ2-5
D gene: NA
CDR3 DNA: TGCAGCGTTGCGTCGGGGCCAGAGACCCAGTACTTC
CDR3 protein: CSVASGPETQYF

V gene: TRBV27
clone size: NA
J gene: TRBJ1-5
D gene: NA
CDR3 DNA: TGTGCCAGCAGTTTAAATCTGAATCAGCCCCAGCATTTT
CDR3 protein: CASSLNLNQPQHF

V gene: TRBV5-1
clone size: many
J gene: TRBJ2-7
D gene: NA
CDR3 DNA: TGCGCCAGCAGCTTCTCCAGGTCCGAGCAGTACTTC
CDR3 protein: CASSFSRSEQYF

V gene: TRBV29-1
clone size: many
J gene: TRBJ1-2
D gene: NA
CDR3 DNA: TGCAGCGTTGAAGGATCCTTCAGGGACGGCTACACCTTC
CDR3 protein: CSVEGSFRDGYTF

V gene: TRBV24-1
clone size: many
J gene: TRBJ2-1
D gene: TRBD2
CDR3 DNA: TGTGCCACCAGTGATCGAGCGGGGGGGCCTCGCAATGAGCAGTTCTTC
CDR3 protein: CATSDRAGGPRNEQFF

V gene: TRBV7-3
clone size: NA
J gene: TRBJ2-5
D gene: TRBD2
CDR3 DNA: TGTGCCAGCAGCCTCACTAGCGGTCGACAAGAGACCCAGTACTTC
CDR3 protein: CASSLTSGRQETQYF

V gene: TRBV6-5
clone size: many
J gene: TRBJ2-5
D gene: TRBD2
CDR3 DNA: TGTGCCAGCAGTTATTCGAGCGGGGGGGTTGACCAGTACTTC
CDR3 protein: CASSYSSGGVDQYF

V gene: TRBV12-3/TRBV12-4
clone size: many
J gene: TRBJ1-5
D gene: NA
CDR3 DNA: TGTGCCAGCAGTGAGGGGAATCAGCCCCAGCATTTT
CDR3 protein: CASSEGNQPQHF

V gene: TRBV12-3/TRBV12-4
clone size: few
J gene: TRBJ1-1
D gene: NA
CDR3 DNA: TGTGCCAGCAGTTGGGGTGTGAGCGGGGGAGCTTTCTTT
CDR3 protein: CASSWGVSGGAFF

V gene: TRBV2
clone size: NA
J gene: TRBJ1-3
D gene: TRBD1
CDR3 DNA: TGTGCCAGCAACCGGGACAGGGGAGACACCATATATTTT
CDR3 protein: CASNRDRGDTIYF

V gene: TRBV10-3
clone size: many
J gene: TRBJ1-1
D gene: NA
CDR3 DNA: TGTGCCATCAGTGAGAGGGCGGAGAACACTGAAGCTTTCTTT
CDR3 protein: CAISERAENTEAFF

V gene: TRBV29-1
clone size: many
J gene: TRBJ1-1
D gene: NA
CDR3 DNA: TGCAGCATTACAGGGTTTAGCTTGATGAACACTGAAGCTTTCTTT
CDR3 protein: CSITGFSLMNTEAFF

V gene: TRBV6-4
clone size: few
J gene: TRBJ1-6
D gene: TRBD1
CDR3 DNA: TGTGCCAGCAGTCCCACAGGGGGAATTAATTCACCCCTCCACTTT
CDR3 protein: CASSPTGGINSPLHF

V gene: TRBV29-1
clone size: many
J gene: TRBJ2-3
D gene: NA
CDR3 DNA: TGCAGCGTCGCCGAATCGCCCACCGGCACAGATACGCAGTATTTT
CDR3 protein: CSVAESPTGTDTQYF

V gene: TRBV19
clone size: many
J gene: TRBJ1-1
D gene: NA
CDR3 DNA: TGTGCCAGTAAAGGGGGGTTGACTGAAGCTTTCTTT
CDR3 protein: CASKGGLTEAFF

V gene: TRBV18
clone size: many
J gene: TRBJ2-1
D gene: NA
CDR3 DNA: TGTGCCAGCTCACCACTGGGCAATGAGCAGTTCTTC
CDR3 protein: CASSPLGNEQFF

V gene: TRBV5-1
clone size: NA
J gene: TRBJ2-3
D gene: NA
CDR3 DNA: TGCGCCACCTCACGCGGTAGTTATAGCACAGATACGCAGTATTTT
CDR3 protein: CATSRGSYSTDTQYF

V gene: TRBV20-1
clone size: few
J gene: TRBJ1-1
D gene: NA
CDR3 DNA: TGCAGTGCTAGTAGGGCAGATGAAGCTTTCTTT
CDR3 protein: CSASRADEAFF

V gene: TRBV5-5
clone size: many
J gene: TRBJ1-4
D gene: TRBD1
CDR3 DNA: TGTGCCAGCAGCCCCTGGACAGGTGTTGAAAAACTGTTTTTT
CDR3 protein: CASSPWTGVEKLFF

V gene: TRBV9
clone size: many
J gene: TRBJ2-1
D gene: TRBD2
CDR3 DNA: TGTGCCAGCAGGGGCGGGGGGGCTTTTTCCTACAATGAGCAGTTCTTC
CDR3 protein: CASRGGGAFSYNEQFF

V gene: TRBV4-2
clone size: NA
J gene: TRBJ1-1
D gene: NA
CDR3 DNA: TGTGCCAGCAGCCTGGAACAGGAAATCATGAACACTGAAGCTTTCTTT
CDR3 protein: CASSLEQEIMNTEAFF

V gene: TRBV27
clone size: many
J gene: TRBJ2-1
D gene: NA
CDR3 DNA: TGTGCCAGCAACCTACTGGACAGTTCCTACAATGAGCAGTTCTTC
CDR3 protein: CASNLLDSSYNEQFF

V gene: TRBV20-1
clone size: NA
J gene: TRBJ2-2
D gene: NA
CDR3 DNA: TGCAGTGCTAGACAGGGAGGCACCGGGGAGCTGTTTTTT
CDR3 protein: CSARQGGTGELFF

V gene: TRBV11-2
clone size: NA
J gene: TRBJ2-2
D gene: NA
CDR3 DNA: TGTGCCAGCAGCTTATCGGGTACCGGGGAGCTGTTTTTT
CDR3 protein: CASSLSGTGELFF

V gene: TRBV27
clone size: many
J gene: TRBJ2-1
D gene: NA
CDR3 DNA: TGTGCCAGCAGTTTATCTGGGACGAACAATGAGCAGTTCTTC
CDR3 protein: CASSLSGTNNEQFF

V gene: TRBV29-1
clone size: many
J gene: TRBJ1-1
D gene: NA
CDR3 DNA: TGCAGCGTACTTACGGGGCCCACTGAAGCTTTCTTT
CDR3 protein: CSVLTGPTEAFF

V gene: TRBV25-1
clone size: few
J gene: TRBJ2-3
D gene: NA
CDR3 DNA: TGTGCCAGCAGTGGATCGGGACACACAGATACGCAGTATTTT
CDR3 protein: CASSGSGHTDTQYF

V gene: TRBV3-1
clone size: many
J gene: TRBJ1-2
D gene: NA
CDR3 DNA: TGTGCCAGCAGCCAAGATCCTACCACGGGGACTAGCGATGGCTACACCTTC
CDR3 protein: CASSQDPTTGTSDGYTF

V gene: TRBV19
clone size: many
J gene: TRBJ2-5
D gene: NA
CDR3 DNA: TGTGCCAGTAGTATAGAGGGGCTTAAGACCCAGTACTTC
CDR3 protein: CASSIEGLKTQYF

V gene: TRBV10-3
clone size: once
J gene: TRBJ1-5
D gene: TRBD1
CDR3 DNA: TGTGCCATCCGACAGGGGAGGAATCAGCCCCAGCATTTT
CDR3 protein: CAIRQGRNQPQHF

V gene: TRBV5-1
clone size: NA
J gene: TRBJ2-5
D gene: NA
CDR3 DNA: TGCGCCAGCAGCTTGGCAGGCAACCAAGAGACCCAGTACTTC
CDR3 protein: CASSLAGNQETQYF

V gene: TRBV9
clone size: medium-sized
J gene: TRBJ2-2
D gene: TRBD1
CDR3 DNA: TGTGCCAGCAGCAACCCGACAGGGGGTTACAACACCGGGGAGCTGTTTTTT
CDR3 protein: CASSNPTGGYNTGELFF

V gene: TRBV5-6
clone size: NA
J gene: TRBJ2-7
D gene: NA
CDR3 DNA: TGTGCCAGCAGCGGTCAACAGAGCTCCTACGAGCAGTACTTC
CDR3 protein: CASSGQQSSYEQYF

V gene: TRBV12-3/TRBV12-4
clone size: many
J gene: TRBJ2-5
D gene: TRBD1
CDR3 DNA: TGTGCCAGCAGTTATGGAAGACAGGGAAGAGAGACCCAGTACTTC
CDR3 protein: CASSYGRQGRETQYF

V gene: TRBV19
clone size: many
J gene: TRBJ2-3
D gene: NA
CDR3 DNA: TGTGCCAGCAGCCGGCGAAGTACCGGGACTCTTAACACAGATACGCAGTATTTT
CDR3 protein: CASSRRSTGTLNTDTQYF

V gene: TRBV7-9
clone size: many
J gene: TRBJ2-7
D gene: NA
CDR3 DNA: TGTGCCAGCAGCCGGGGCCTAGCGTTTGCCTCCTACGAGCAGTACTTC
CDR3 protein: CASSRGLAFASYEQYF

V gene: TRBV6-6
clone size: NA
J gene: TRBJ2-5
D gene: TRBD2
CDR3 DNA: TGTGCCAGCAGCCTTCGGACCATTAGCGGGGGACATCAAGAGACCCAGTACTTC
CDR3 protein: CASSLRTISGGHQETQYF

V gene: TRBV29-1
clone size: many
J gene: TRBJ1-2
D gene: TRBD1
CDR3 DNA: TGCAGCGTTGAAGGCGGTCGCCAGGGGGCCGTAGAGGGCTACACCTTC
CDR3 protein: CSVEGGRQGAVEGYTF

V gene: TRBV6-1
clone size: many
J gene: TRBJ1-1
D gene: TRBD1
CDR3 DNA: TGTGCCAGCAGTGCTGACAGGGGTTGGACTGAAGCTTTCTTT
CDR3 protein: CASSADRGWTEAFF

V gene: TRBV20-1
clone size: many
J gene: TRBJ2-1
D gene: TRBD2
CDR3 DNA: TGCAGTGCTATCCCTCTCGGAGTAGCGGGGGCTTACAATGAGCAGTTCTTC
CDR3 protein: CSAIPLGVAGAYNEQFF

V gene: TRBV10-3
clone size: NA
J gene: TRBJ2-3
D gene: NA
CDR3 DNA: TGTGCCATCAGTGTAGAGACAGATACGCAGTATTTT
CDR3 protein: CAISVETDTQYF

V gene: TRBV5-6
clone size: few
J gene: TRBJ2-7
D gene: NA
CDR3 DNA: TGTGCCAGCAGTGGGGGGCCCGGGAGGGAGCAGTACTTC
CDR3 protein: CASSGGPGREQYF

V gene: TRBV19
clone size: many
J gene: TRBJ2-5
D gene: NA
CDR3 DNA: TGTGCCAGTAGTATTTCAGGGATTGATCAAGAGACCCAGTACTTC
CDR3 protein: CASSISGIDQETQYF

V gene: TRBV20-1
clone size: many
J gene: TRBJ2-1
D gene: TRBD2
CDR3 DNA: TGCAGTGCTAGAGATTTTCGGGGGGTCCACTACAATGAGCAGTTCTTC
CDR3 protein: CSARDFRGVHYNEQFF

V gene: TRBV19
clone size: NA
J gene: TRBJ1-1
D gene: NA
CDR3 DNA: TGTGCCAGTAGTAGGCAGACGAACACTGAAGCTTTCTTT
CDR3 protein: CASSRQTNTEAFF

V gene: TRBV29-1
clone size: many
J gene: TRBJ1-1
D gene: NA
CDR3 DNA: TGCAGCGTTGAAGATCCCATATGGAACACTGAAGCTTTCTTT
CDR3 protein: CSVEDPIWNTEAFF

V gene: TRBV20-1
clone size: many
J gene: TRBJ2-7
D gene: NA
CDR3 DNA: TGCAGTGCTAGTTGGGGGCAGGGCTACGAGCAGTACTTC
CDR3 protein: CSASWGQGYEQYF

V gene: TRBV11-2
clone size: few
J gene: TRBJ1-3
D gene: NA
CDR3 DNA: TGTGCCAGCAGCTTAGCCTTCTCTGGAAACACCATATATTTT
CDR3 protein: CASSLAFSGNTIYF

V gene: TRBV12-3/TRBV12-4
clone size: NA
J gene: TRBJ1-6
D gene: TRBD1
CDR3 DNA: TGTGCCAGCAGTCCGACAGGGAGGTCACCCCTCAACTTT
CDR3 protein: CASSPTGRSPLNF

V gene: TRBV5-1
clone size: NA
J gene: TRBJ2-3
D gene: TRBD2
CDR3 DNA: TGCGCCAGCAGCGAAGGGACTAAAGATACGCAGTATTTT
CDR3 protein: CASSEGTKDTQYF

V gene: TRBV25-1
clone size: few
J gene: TRBJ1-2
D gene: NA
CDR3 DNA: TGTGCCAGCAGTGATACAGGCTATGGCTACACCTTC
CDR3 protein: CASSDTGYGYTF

V gene: TRBV5-1
clone size: many
J gene: TRBJ2-1
D gene: NA
CDR3 DNA: TGCGCCACCCATACGGGAGAAAGAAACAATGAGCAGTTCTTC
CDR3 protein: CATHTGERNNEQFF

V gene: TRBV6-2/TRBV6-3
clone size: many
J gene: TRBJ1-1
D gene: NA
CDR3 DNA: TGTGCCAGCAGTCCACCGGCCGGGGCCACTGAAGCTTTCTTT
CDR3 protein: CASSPPAGATEAFF

V gene: TRBV20-1
clone size: many
J gene: TRBJ1-6
D gene: NA
CDR3 DNA: TGCAGTGCTATTAAACAGGGTTCGCGGAGCTCCTATAATTCACCCCTCCACTTT
CDR3 protein: CSAIKQGSRSSYNSPLHF

V gene: TRBV20-1
clone size: many
J gene: TRBJ2-5
D gene: TRBD1
CDR3 DNA: TGCAGTGCTAGGGGGGACAGGGAATCGGAGACCCAGTACTTC
CDR3 protein: CSARGDRESETQYF

V gene: TRBV11-2
clone size: many
J gene: TRBJ1-1
D gene: NA
CDR3 DNA: TGTGCCAGCAGCCGATACGGGTACACTGAAGCTTTCTTT
CDR3 protein: CASSRYGYTEAFF

V gene: TRBV2
clone size: many
J gene: TRBJ1-1
D gene: NA
CDR3 DNA: TGTGCCAGCGTCCAGGGGACTCTATACACTGAAGCTTTCTTT
CDR3 protein: CASVQGTLYTEAFF